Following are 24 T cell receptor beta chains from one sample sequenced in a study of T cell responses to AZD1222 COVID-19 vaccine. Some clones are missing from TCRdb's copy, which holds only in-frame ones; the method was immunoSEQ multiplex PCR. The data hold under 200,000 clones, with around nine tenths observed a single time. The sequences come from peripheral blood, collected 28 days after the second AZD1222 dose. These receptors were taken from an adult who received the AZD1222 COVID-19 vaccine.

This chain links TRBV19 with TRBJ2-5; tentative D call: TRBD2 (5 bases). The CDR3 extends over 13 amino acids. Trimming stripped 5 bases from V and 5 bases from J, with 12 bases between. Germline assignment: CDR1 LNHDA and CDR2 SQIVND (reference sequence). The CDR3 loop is CASSGEGRETQYF. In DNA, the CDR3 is TGTGCCAGTAGTGGCGAGGGCCGGGAGACCCAGTACTTC.

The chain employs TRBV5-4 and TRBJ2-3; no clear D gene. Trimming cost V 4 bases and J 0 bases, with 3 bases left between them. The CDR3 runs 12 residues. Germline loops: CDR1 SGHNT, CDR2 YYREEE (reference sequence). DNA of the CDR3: TGTGCCAGCAGCCAAAGCACAGATACGCAGTATTTT. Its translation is CASSQSTDTQYF.

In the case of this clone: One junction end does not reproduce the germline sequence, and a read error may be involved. This CDR3 is CTPSGVTGGGNTIYF. The DNA for the CDR3 is TGCACCCCCTCCGGGGTGACAGGGGGTGGAAACACCATATATTTT. The chain carries TRBV6-4 and TRBJ1-3; TRBD1 matches 9 bases. The CDR3 spans 15 residues. CDR1 and CDR2 (germline): MRHNA, SNTAGT.

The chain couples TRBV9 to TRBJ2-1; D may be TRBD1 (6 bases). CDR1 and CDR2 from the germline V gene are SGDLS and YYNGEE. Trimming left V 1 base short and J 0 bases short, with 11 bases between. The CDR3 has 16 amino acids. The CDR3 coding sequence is TGTGCCAGCAGCGTATGGGACAAAAGCTCCTACAATGAGCAGTTCTTC. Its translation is CASSVWDKSSYNEQFF.

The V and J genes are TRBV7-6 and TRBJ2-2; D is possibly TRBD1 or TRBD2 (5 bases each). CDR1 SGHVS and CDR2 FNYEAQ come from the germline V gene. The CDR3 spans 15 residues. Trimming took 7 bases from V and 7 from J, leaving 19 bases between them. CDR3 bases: TGTGCCAGCAACCCCGGGACCACCACCGTCGGGGAGCTGTTTTTT. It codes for CASNPGTTTVGELFF.

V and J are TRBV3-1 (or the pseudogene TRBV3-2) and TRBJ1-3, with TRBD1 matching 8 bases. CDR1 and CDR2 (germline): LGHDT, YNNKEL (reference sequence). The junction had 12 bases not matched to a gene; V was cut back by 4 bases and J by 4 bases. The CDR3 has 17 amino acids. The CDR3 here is CASSPPGQGASGNTIYF. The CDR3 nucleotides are TGTGCCAGCAGCCCCCCAGGGCAGGGGGCGTCGGGAAACACCATATATTTT.

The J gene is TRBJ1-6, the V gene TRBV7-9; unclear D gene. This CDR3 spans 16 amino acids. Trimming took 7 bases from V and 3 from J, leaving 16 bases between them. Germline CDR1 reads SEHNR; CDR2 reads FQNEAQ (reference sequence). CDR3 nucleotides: TGTGCCAGCATCCTCACAAGGGCGGGCTATAATTCACCCCTCCACTTT. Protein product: CASILTRAGYNSPLHF.

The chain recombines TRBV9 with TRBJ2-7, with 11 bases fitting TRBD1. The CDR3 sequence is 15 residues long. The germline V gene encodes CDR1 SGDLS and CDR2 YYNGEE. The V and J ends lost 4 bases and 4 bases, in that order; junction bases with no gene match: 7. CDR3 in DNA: TGTGCCAGCAGCTCATCCGGGACAGGGGGGTACGAGCAGTACTTC. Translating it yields CASSSSGTGGYEQYF.

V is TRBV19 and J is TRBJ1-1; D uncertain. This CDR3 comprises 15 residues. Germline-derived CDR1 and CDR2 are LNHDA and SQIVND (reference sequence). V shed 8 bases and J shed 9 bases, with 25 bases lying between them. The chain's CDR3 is CASRSDTALPVKAFF. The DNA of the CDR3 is TGTGCCAGTCGGTCAGACACGGCCCTACCCGTGAAAGCTTTCTTT.

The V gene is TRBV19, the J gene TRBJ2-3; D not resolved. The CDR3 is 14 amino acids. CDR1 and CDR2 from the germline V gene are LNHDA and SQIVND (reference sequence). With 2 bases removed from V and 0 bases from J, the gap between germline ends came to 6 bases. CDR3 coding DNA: TGTGCCAGTAGTATAACGCATAGCACAGATACGCAGTATTTT. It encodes CASSITHSTDTQYF.

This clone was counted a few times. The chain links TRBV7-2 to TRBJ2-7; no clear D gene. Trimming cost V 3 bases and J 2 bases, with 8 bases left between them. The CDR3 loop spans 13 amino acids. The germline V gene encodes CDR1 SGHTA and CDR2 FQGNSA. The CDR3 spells CASSFMLAYEQYF. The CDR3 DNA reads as TGTGCCAGCAGCTTTATGCTAGCCTACGAGCAGTACTTC.

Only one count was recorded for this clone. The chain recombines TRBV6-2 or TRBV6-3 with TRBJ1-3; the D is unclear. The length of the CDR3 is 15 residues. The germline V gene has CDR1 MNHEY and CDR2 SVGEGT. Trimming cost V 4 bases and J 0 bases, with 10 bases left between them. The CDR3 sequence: CASSFGVGSGNTIYF. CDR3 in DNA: TGTGCCAGCAGTTTTGGCGTTGGCTCTGGAAACACCATATATTTT.

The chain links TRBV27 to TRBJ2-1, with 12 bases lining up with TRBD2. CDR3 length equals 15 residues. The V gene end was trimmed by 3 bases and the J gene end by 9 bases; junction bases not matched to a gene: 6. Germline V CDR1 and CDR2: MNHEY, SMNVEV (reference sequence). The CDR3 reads CASSLTSGGFVEQFF. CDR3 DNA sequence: TGTGCCAGCAGTTTGACTAGCGGGGGTTTCGTTGAGCAGTTCTTC.

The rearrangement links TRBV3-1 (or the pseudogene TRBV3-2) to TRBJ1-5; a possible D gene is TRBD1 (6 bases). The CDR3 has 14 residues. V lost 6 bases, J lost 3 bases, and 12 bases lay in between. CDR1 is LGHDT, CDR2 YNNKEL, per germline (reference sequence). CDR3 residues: CASSIQGFNQPQHF. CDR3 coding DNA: TGTGCCAGCAGTATACAGGGATTCAATCAGCCCCAGCATTTT.

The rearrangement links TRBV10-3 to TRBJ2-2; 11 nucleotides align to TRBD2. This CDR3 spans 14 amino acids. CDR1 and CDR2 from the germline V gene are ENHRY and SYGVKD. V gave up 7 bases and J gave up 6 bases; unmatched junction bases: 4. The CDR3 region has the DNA TGTGCCATCACTAGCGGGAGGTCTCCCGGGGAGCTGTTTTTT. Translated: CAITSGRSPGELFF.

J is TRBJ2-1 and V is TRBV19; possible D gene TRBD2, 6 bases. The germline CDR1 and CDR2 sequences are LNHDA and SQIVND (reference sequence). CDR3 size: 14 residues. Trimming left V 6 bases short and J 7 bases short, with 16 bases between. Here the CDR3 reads CASRPGTSLNEQFF. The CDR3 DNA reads TGTGCCAGTAGGCCCGGGACTTCTCTTAATGAGCAGTTCTTC.

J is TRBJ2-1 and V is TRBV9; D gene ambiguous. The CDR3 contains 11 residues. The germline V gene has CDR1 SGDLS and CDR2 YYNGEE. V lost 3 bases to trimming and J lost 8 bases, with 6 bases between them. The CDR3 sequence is CASSGDYEQFF. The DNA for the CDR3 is TGTGCCAGCAGCGGGGATTATGAGCAGTTCTTC.

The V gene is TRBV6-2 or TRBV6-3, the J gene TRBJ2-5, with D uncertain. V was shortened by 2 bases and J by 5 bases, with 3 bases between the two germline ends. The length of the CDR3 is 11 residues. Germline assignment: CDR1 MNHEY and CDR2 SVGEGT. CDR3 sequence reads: CASSYKETQYF. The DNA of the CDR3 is TGTGCCAGCAGTTACAAGGAGACCCAGTACTTC.

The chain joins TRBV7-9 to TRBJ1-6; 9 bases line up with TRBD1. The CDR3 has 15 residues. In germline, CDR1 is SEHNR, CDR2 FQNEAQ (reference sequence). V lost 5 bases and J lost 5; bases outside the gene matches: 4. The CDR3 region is CASSRTGEHNSPLHF. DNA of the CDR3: TGTGCCAGCAGCCGGACAGGGGAGCATAATTCACCCCTCCACTTT.

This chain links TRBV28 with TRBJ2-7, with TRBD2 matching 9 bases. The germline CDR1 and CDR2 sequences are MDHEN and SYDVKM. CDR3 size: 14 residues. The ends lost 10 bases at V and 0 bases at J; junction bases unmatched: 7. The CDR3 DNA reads TGTGCCACCCGGGGTAGCGGGAGCTCCTACGAGCAGTACTTC. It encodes CATRGSGSSYEQYF.

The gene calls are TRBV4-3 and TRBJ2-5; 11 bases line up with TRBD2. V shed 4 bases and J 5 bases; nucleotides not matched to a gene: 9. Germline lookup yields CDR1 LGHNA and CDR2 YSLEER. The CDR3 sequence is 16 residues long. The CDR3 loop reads CASSPGVAGGDETQYF. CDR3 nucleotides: TGCGCCAGCAGCCCCGGGGTAGCGGGAGGGGACGAGACCCAGTACTTC.

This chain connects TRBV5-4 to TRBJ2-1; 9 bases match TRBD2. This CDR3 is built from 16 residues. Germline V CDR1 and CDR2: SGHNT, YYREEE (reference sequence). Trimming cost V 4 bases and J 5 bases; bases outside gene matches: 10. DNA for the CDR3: TGTGCCAGCAGCCAAGGCGGGACTAGCAGAAACAATGAGCAGTTCTTC. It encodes CASSQGGTSRNNEQFF.

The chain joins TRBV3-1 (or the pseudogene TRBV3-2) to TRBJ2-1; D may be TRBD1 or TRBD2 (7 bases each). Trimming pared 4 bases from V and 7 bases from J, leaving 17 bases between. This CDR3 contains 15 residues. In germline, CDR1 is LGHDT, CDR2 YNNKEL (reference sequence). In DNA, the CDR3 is TGTGCCAGCAGCCCGACAGGGAGGGTACGGAATGAGCAGTTCTTC. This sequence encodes CASSPTGRVRNEQFF.

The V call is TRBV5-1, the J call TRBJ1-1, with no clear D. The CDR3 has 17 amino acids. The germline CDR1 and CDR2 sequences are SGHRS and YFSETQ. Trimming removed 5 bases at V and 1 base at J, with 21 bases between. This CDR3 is CASSVGRVVGENTEAFF. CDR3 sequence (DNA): TGCGCCAGCAGTGTTGGGAGGGTTGTAGGCGAGAACACTGAAGCTTTCTTT.